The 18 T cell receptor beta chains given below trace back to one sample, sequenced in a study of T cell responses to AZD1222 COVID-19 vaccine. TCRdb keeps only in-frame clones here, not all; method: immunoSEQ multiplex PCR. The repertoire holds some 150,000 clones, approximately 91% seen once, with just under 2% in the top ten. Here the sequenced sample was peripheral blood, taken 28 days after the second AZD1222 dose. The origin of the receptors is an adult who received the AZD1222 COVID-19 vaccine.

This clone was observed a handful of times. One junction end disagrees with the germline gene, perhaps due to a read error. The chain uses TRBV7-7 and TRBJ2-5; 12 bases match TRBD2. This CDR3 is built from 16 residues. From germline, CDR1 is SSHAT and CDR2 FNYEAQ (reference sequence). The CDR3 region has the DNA TGTGCTAGCAGCACCCGACTAGCGGGAGTGGGAGAGACCCAGTACTTC. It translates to CASSTRLAGVGETQYF.

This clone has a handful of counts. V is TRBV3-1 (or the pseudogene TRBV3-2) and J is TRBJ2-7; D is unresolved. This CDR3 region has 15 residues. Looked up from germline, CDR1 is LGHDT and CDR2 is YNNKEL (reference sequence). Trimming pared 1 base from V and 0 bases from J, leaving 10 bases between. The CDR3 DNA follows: TGTGCCAGCAGCCAAGGGAGATACAGCTCCTACGAGCAGTACTTC. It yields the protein CASSQGRYSSYEQYF.

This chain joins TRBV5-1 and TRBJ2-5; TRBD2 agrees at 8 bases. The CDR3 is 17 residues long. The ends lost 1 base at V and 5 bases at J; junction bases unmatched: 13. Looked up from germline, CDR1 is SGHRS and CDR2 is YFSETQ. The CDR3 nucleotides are TGCGCCAGCAGCTTGCAGGGGACCGGACTAGCAGGGGAGACCCAGTACTTC. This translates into CASSLQGTGLAGETQYF.

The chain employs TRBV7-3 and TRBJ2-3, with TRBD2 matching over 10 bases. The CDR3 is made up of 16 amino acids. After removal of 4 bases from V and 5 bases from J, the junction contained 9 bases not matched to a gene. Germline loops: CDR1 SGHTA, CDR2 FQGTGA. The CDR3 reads CASSSSASGSRDTQYF. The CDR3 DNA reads TGTGCCAGCAGCTCCTCTGCTAGCGGGAGTAGAGATACGCAGTATTTT.

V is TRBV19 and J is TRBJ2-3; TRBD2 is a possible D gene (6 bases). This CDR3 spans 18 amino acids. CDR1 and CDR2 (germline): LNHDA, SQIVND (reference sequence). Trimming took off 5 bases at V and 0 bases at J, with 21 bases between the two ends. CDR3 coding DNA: TGTGCCAGTAGTCCTCTAATAGGACTATCTCCTAGCACAGATACGCAGTATTTT. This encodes CASSPLIGLSPSTDTQYF.

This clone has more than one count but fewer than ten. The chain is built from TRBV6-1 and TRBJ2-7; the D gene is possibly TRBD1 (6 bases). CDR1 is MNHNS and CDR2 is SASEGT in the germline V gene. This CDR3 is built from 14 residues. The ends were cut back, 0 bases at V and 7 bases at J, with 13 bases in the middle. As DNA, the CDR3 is TGTGCCAGCAGTGAAGCGCTGGGGGACAAGGAGCAGTACTTC. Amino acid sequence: CASSEALGDKEQYF.

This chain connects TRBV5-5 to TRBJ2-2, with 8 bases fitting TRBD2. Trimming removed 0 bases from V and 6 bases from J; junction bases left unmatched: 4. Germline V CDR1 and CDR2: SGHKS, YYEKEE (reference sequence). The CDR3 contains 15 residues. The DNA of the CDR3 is TGTGCCAGCAGCTTGGACGGGAGGGCGTCCGGGGAGCTGTTTTTT. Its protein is CASSLDGRASGELFF.

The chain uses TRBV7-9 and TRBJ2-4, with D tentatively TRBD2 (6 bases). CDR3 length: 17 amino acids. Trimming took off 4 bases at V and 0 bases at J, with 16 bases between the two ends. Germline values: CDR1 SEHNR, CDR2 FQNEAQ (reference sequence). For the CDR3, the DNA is TGTGCCAGCAGCTCCGGCCTCGGGACTGGAGCCAAAAACATTCAGTACTTC. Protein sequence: CASSSGLGTGAKNIQYF.

The CDR3 coding sequence is TGTGCCAGCAGGTGGGCGCGAAAAGGCTCTGGAAACACCATATATTTT. This encodes CASRWARKGSGNTIYF. This chain connects TRBV25-1 to TRBJ1-3; D is unresolved. V was pared by 6 bases and J by 0 bases, with 15 bases between. Germline-derived CDR1 and CDR2 are MGHDK and SYGVNS. The CDR3 has 16 residues.

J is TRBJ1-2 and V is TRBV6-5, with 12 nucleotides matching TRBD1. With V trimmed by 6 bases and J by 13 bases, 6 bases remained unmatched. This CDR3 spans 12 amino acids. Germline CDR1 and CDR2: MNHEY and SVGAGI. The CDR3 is CASSRDRGLPTF. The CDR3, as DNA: TGTGCCAGCAGCCGGGACAGGGGGCTTCCCACCTTC.

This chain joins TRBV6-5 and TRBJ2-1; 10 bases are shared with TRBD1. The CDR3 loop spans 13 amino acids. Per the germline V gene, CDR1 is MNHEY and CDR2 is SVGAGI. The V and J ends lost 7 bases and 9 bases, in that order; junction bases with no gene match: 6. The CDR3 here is CASNLDRGAEQFF. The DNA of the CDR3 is TGTGCCAGCAACCTGGACAGGGGGGCTGAGCAGTTCTTC.

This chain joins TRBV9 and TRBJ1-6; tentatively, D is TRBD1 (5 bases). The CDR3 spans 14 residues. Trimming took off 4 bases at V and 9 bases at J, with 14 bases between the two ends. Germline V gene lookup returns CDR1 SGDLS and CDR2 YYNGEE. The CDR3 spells CASSLYQGSSPLHF. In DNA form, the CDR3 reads TGTGCCAGCAGCTTGTACCAGGGAAGTTCACCCCTCCACTTT.

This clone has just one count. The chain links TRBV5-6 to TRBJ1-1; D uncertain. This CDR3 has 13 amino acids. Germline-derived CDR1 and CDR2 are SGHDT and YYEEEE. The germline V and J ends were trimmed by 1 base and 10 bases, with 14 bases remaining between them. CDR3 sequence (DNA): TGTGCCAGCAGCTTGCCGTCGGGATTTGGAGCTTTCTTT. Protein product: CASSLPSGFGAFF.

The CDR3 reads CASSLGLGSSRPYF. As DNA, the CDR3 is TGTGCCAGCAGCTTAGGTTTGGGGTCTAGCCGTCCGTATTTT. V and J are TRBV11-3 and TRBJ2-3; the D gene is possibly TRBD2 (5 bases). The CDR3 is 14 amino acids. Germline lookup yields CDR1 SGHNT and CDR2 YENEEA. Trimming removed 1 base from V and 14 bases from J, with 19 bases in between.

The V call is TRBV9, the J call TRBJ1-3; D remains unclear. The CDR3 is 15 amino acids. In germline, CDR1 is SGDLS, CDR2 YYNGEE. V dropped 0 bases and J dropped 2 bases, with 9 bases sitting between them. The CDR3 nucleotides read TGTGCCAGCAGCGTAGTTCCGGATCCTGGAAACACCATATATTTT. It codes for CASSVVPDPGNTIYF.

The CDR3 here is CASSQGPTNSPLHF. The CDR3 bases are TGCGCCAGCAGCCAAGGGCCGACCAATTCACCCCTCCACTTT. The chain combines TRBV4-1 with TRBJ1-6; the D is unclear. The CDR3 totals 14 residues. With 1 base removed from V and 7 bases from J, the gap between germline ends came to 8 bases. Germline V gene data show CDR1 as MGHRA and CDR2 as YSYEKL.

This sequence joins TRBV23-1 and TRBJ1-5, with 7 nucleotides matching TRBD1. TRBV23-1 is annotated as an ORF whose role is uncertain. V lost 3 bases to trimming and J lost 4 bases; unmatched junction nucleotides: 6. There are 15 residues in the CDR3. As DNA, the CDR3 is TGCGCCAGCAGTCACCAGGGACAGCCAAATCAGCCCCAGCATTTT. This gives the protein CASSHQGQPNQPQHF.

CDR3 region: CASSVGMVSGNTIYF. CDR3 coding DNA: TGTGCCAGCAGTGTAGGGATGGTTTCTGGAAACACCATATATTTT. The V gene is TRBV2, the J gene TRBJ1-3; D gene unclear. V shed 4 bases and J shed 1 base, with 11 bases lying between them. Per the germline V gene, CDR1 is SNHLY and CDR2 is FYNNEI. The CDR3 contains 15 residues.